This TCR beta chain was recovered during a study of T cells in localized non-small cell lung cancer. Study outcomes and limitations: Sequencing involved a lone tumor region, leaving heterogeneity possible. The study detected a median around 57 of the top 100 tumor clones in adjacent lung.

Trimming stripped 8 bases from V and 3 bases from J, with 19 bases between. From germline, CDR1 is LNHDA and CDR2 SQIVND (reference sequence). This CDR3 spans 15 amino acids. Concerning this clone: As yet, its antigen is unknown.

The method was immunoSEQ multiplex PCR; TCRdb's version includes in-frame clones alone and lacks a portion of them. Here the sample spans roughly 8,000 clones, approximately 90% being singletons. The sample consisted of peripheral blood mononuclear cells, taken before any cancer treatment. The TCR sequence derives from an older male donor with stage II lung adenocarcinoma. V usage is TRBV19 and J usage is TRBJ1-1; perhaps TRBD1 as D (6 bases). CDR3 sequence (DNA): TGTGCCAGTCGACTCGTGGGGGCGGTTCACACTGAAGCTTTCTTT. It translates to CASRLVGAVHTEAFF.